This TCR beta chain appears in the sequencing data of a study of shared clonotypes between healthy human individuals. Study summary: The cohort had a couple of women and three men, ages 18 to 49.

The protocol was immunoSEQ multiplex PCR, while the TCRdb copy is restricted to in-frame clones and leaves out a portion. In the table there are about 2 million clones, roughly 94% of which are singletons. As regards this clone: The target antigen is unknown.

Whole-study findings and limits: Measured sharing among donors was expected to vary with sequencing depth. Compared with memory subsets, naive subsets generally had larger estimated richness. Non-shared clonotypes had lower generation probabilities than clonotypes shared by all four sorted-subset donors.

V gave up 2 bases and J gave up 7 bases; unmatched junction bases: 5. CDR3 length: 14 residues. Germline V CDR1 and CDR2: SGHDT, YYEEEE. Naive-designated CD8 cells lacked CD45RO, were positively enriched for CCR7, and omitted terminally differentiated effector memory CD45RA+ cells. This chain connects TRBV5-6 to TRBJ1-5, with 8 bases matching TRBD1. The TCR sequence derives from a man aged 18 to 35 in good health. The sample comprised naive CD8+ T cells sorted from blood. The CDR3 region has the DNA TGTGCCAGCAGCTTAGCAGGGGGCGTCCAGCCCCAGCATTTT. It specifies CASSLAGGVQPQHF.